The 17 T cell receptor beta chains below were found in one sample sequenced in a study of CD8+CD57+ T cells in acquired aplastic anemia. Template material for TCR beta VDJ and CDR3 profiling consisted of genomic DNA. In TCRdb, the reads were re-called with MiXCR into one record per CDR3 protein. The sample holds about 420,000 distinct CDR3 sequences; just under 70% are singletons and the top ten take 3.5% to 4.5%. The source material was sorted CD4+, CD8+, or CD8+CD57+ T cells (not recorded which) from PBMCs. The source is a human donor in good health, serving as a control.

Details on this clonotype: A read error may be the cause here, since a much bigger clone is one base away. The chain recombines TRBV6-5 with TRBJ1-1; D is possibly TRBD1 (5 bases). The CDR3 totals 15 residues. Germline V lookup: CDR1 MNHEY, CDR2 SVGAGI. CDR3 loop: CASSYTHRRNTEACF. The CDR3 DNA sequence: TGTGCCAGCAGTTACACTCACAGGAGAAACACTGAAGCTTGCTTT.

The chain uses TRBV7-1 and TRBJ2-4, with 8 positions matching TRBD2. TRBV7-1 is noted as an ORF with a role that remains uncertain. CDR3 length: 18 residues. The ends lost 3 bases at V and 3 bases at J; junction bases unmatched: 13. The CDR3 DNA follows: TGTGCCAGCAGCTCGCCCCGCTTAGCGGGGTCGGGCAAAAACATTCAGTACTTC. Protein sequence: CASSSPRLAGSGKNIQYF.

This clonotype was counted many times. The gene calls are TRBV7-2 and TRBJ1-1, with D possibly TRBD1 on 5 matching bases. Germline CDR1 SGHTA, CDR2 FQGNSA. CDR3 length equals 13 residues. Deletions cut 6 bases from V and 11 bases from J, with 19 bases between. CDR3 sequence reads: CASRGGTTFIAFF. The CDR3 DNA reads as TGTGCCAGCAGGGGGGGGACCACGTTTATCGCTTTCTTT.

This clonotype was seen ten or more times. This chain uses TRBV9 with TRBJ2-5, with no clear D. Germline V gene lookup returns CDR1 SGDLS and CDR2 YYNGEE. V was pared by 0 bases and J by 4 bases, with 16 bases between. The CDR3 is 16 residues long. In nucleotides, the CDR3 is TGTGCCAGCAGCGTAGGACCCACCGATTTCCGAGAGACCCAGTACTTC. This sequence encodes CASSVGPTDFRETQYF.

This clonotype showed up just a few times. The J gene is TRBJ2-5, the V gene TRBV10-1, with a tentative D call TRBD1 (6 bases). The V end was cut by 4 bases, the J end by 0 bases, with 9 bases between. Per germline, CDR1 WNHNN and CDR2 SYGVQD (reference sequence). CDR3 length equals 14 residues. CDR3 loop: CASSVGQYQETQYF. In DNA, the CDR3 is TGCGCCAGCAGTGTAGGACAGTACCAAGAGACCCAGTACTTC.

Notes on this clonotype: A read error may explain this, as a much larger clone is one base away. CDR3 in amino acids: CASGSLARGYQPQHF. The CDR3 nucleotides read TGTGCCAGCGGTTCCCTGGCCAGGGGGTATCAGCCCCAGCATTTT. The chain has TRBV6-6 and TRBJ1-5; 7 bases map to TRBD1. The length of the CDR3 is 15 residues. In germline, CDR1 is MNHNY, CDR2 SVGAGI (reference sequence). The J segment lost 5 bases and the V segment lost 8 bases, leaving 12 bases of the junction unmatched.

Remarks on this clonotype: One end of the junction fails to match germline, which may point to a read error. The V gene is TRBV9, the J gene TRBJ2-7; D is unresolved. Germline V CDR1 and CDR2: SGDLS, YYNGEE. The CDR3 runs 15 residues. This chain's CDR3 is CASSVAWVGVYQQYF. The DNA for the CDR3 is TGTGCCAGCAGCGTAGCGTGGGTAGGAGTCTACCAGCAGTACTTT. Drawing the rest from reference TRBV9 and TRBJ2-7, the complete variable domain is DSGVTQTPKHLITATGQRVTLRCSPRSGDLSVYWYQQSLDQGLQFLIQYYNGEERAKGNILERFSAQQFPDLHSELNLSSLELGDSALYFCASSVAWVGVYQQYFGPGTRLTVT.

This chain uses TRBV5-1 with TRBJ1-2, with TRBD1 matching 8 bases. The CDR3 consists of 14 residues. V shed 4 bases, J shed 7 bases, and the junction held 9 bases outside the gene matches. Germline V gives CDR1 SGHRS, CDR2 YFSETQ. The CDR3 sequence is CASSMVARGPGYTF. The CDR3 coding sequence is TGCGCCAGCAGCATGGTGGCCAGGGGGCCTGGCTACACCTTC.

The V gene is TRBV19, the J gene TRBJ1-1; TRBD1 is a possible D gene (5 bases). CDR3 size: 14 residues. Trimming stripped 5 bases from V and 6 bases from J, with 16 bases between. CDR1 LNHDA and CDR2 SQIVND come from the germline V gene (reference sequence). DNA of the CDR3: TGTGCCAGTAGTCTTTACGGGACCTCAGCTGAAGCTTTCTTT. It translates to CASSLYGTSAEAFF.

The V gene is TRBV6-1, the J gene TRBJ1-4, with 10 bases that match TRBD1. The CDR3 extends over 16 amino acids. In germline, CDR1 is MNHNS, CDR2 SASEGT. Trimming removed 1 base from V and 7 bases from J; junction bases left unmatched: 6. The CDR3 DNA is TGTGCCAGCAGTGAAGGAAGGGACAGGGGTGGTGAAAAACTGTTTTTT. Its protein is CASSEGRDRGGEKLFF.

A single count supports this clonotype. The rearrangement links TRBV20-1 to TRBJ1-1, with unresolved D. CDR3 length equals 12 residues. V lost 6 bases to trimming and J lost 2 bases, with 10 bases between them. Germline V gene lookup returns CDR1 DFQATT and CDR2 SNEGSKA (reference sequence). The CDR3 coding sequence is TGCAGTGCAGTGAAAGGAAACACTGAAGCTTTCTTT. Its protein product is CSAVKGNTEAFF.

For this clonotype: Its ends do not fully match the called genes, so a read error is possible. The chain couples TRBV9 to TRBJ1-6; D is undetermined. The CDR3 has 15 residues. Per germline, CDR1 SGDLS and CDR2 YYNGEE. The CDR3 bases are TGTGCCAGCAGTGTAGACGACACCTATGATCAGCCCCTCCACTTT. Translation gives CASSVDDTYDQPLHF.

For this clonotype: One end of the junction varies from germline; a read error may be responsible. The chain recombines TRBV7-9 with TRBJ2-7; D is uncertain. The V gene's germline CDR1 is SEHNR and CDR2 FQNEAQ (reference sequence). CDR3 length: 14 amino acids. The CDR3 protein is CASRGTVPPGEAYF. CDR3 in DNA: TGCGCCAGCAGAGGAACAGTACCCCCAGGCGAGGCGTACTTC.

The rearrangement joins TRBV19 to TRBJ2-2; the D is unclear. CDR1 and CDR2 (germline): LNHDA, SQIVND (reference sequence). Trimming shortened V by 3 bases and J by 8 bases, and 7 bases separated the two germline ends. This CDR3 has 12 residues. The CDR3 sequence is CASSISAGELFF. In DNA form, the CDR3 reads TGTGCCAGTAGTATTTCAGCGGGGGAGCTGTTTTTT.

This clonotype has a count of ten or more. The chain carries TRBV20-1 and TRBJ1-2, with D perhaps matching TRBD1 (5 bases). Germline V CDR1 and CDR2: DFQATT, SNEGSKA (reference sequence). V was clipped by 3 bases and J by 6 bases, with 17 bases between them. There are 14 residues in the CDR3. In nucleotides, the CDR3 is TGCAGTGCTAGCTTGGGGACGGGGAGGAATGGCTACACCTTC. It yields the protein CSASLGTGRNGYTF.

The chain carries TRBV20-1 and TRBJ1-5; D might be TRBD1 (5 bases). This CDR3 contains 17 residues. Germline V gives CDR1 DFQATT, CDR2 SNEGSKA (reference sequence). The V gene lost 5 bases and the J gene lost 0 bases, with 20 bases spanning the gap. The CDR3 loop reads CSAFLPGAGISNQPQHF. The CDR3 DNA reads as TGCAGTGCTTTTCTTCCCGGGGCAGGGATTAGCAATCAGCCCCAGCATTTT.

This clonotype was counted ten times or more. V is TRBV5-1 and J is TRBJ1-3; D gene uncertain. V shed 0 bases and J shed 0 bases, with 10 bases lying between them. From germline, CDR1 is SGHRS and CDR2 YFSETQ. The CDR3 has 16 amino acids. CDR3 sequence (DNA): TGCGCCAGCAGCTTGGATCCAGCCAGCTCTGGAAACACCATATATTTT. Translating gives CASSLDPASSGNTIYF.